What follows are 25 T cell receptor beta chains derived from one specimen sequenced in a study of T-cell memory formation after mild COVID-19. TCRdb itself ran the 5' RACE reads through MiXCR, one entry per CDR3 protein. The sample contains 470,000 or so distinct CDR3 sequences, more than 20% of which appear only once. Sequenced material: PBMCs or a T cell subset sorted from them (not recorded which). Receptor source: an adult woman who had mild COVID-19 (a few samples of this study predate the infection). Cell type and time point are not known.

This clonotype was seen a few times. The J gene is TRBJ2-5, the V gene TRBV12-3 or TRBV12-4, with 10 positions matching TRBD1. Germline trimming cut 6 bases from V and 6 bases from J; bases unmatched to any gene: 7. There are 14 residues in the CDR3. The CDR3 loop is CASRLTGGAQTQYF. The CDR3 DNA sequence: TGTGCCAGCAGGTTGACAGGGGGCGCGCAGACCCAGTACTTC.

V usage is TRBV11-3 and J usage is TRBJ2-7, with D tentatively TRBD2 (5 bases). Germline-derived CDR1 and CDR2 are SGHNT and YENEEA. V lost 1 base to trimming and J lost 5 bases, with 15 bases between them. The CDR3 consists of 15 residues. The CDR3 sequence: CASSLGPTGSNEQYF. The CDR3 nucleotides read TGTGCCAGCAGCTTAGGGCCAACGGGGTCGAACGAGCAGTACTTC. The full variable domain, rest sourced from reference TRBV11-3 and TRBJ2-7, is EAGVVQSPRYKIIEKKQPVAFWCNPISGHNTLYWYLQNLGQGPELLIRYENEEAVDDSQLPKDRFSAERLKGVDSTLKIQPAELGDSAVYLCASSLGPTGSNEQYFGPGTRLTVT.

The chain has TRBV29-1 and TRBJ2-5, with 8 nucleotides matching TRBD1. The V segment lost 6 bases and the J segment 5 bases; nucleotides outside the gene matches: 11. The CDR3 sequence is 14 residues long. Germline V CDR1 and CDR2: SQVTM, ANQGSEA. The CDR3 reads CSVERQGTWETQYF. The CDR3, as DNA: TGCAGCGTGGAAAGACAGGGGACATGGGAGACCCAGTACTTC.

This clonotype was found a few times. The chain employs TRBV12-3 or TRBV12-4 and TRBJ2-3; TRBD2 matches at 7 bases. This CDR3 is 13 amino acids long. Germline trimming cut 10 bases from V and 0 bases from J; bases unmatched to any gene: 4. Here the CDR3 reads CATRGVSTDTQYF. CDR3 sequence (DNA): TGTGCCACCCGGGGGGTGAGCACAGATACGCAGTATTTT.

This clonotype was picked up a small number of times. The chain uses TRBV18 and TRBJ2-3; TRBD2 matches at 9 bases. The CDR3 is 16 residues long. The V gene's germline CDR1 is KGHSH and CDR2 LQKENI. The V gene end was trimmed by 0 bases and the J gene end by 3 bases; junction bases not matched to a gene: 4. The CDR3 nucleotides are TGTGCCAGCTCACCACCGGGACTAGCCCTAACAGATACGCAGTATTTT. Protein product: CASSPPGLALTDTQYF.

This chain links TRBV7-9 with TRBJ2-2; D gene unclear. With 5 bases removed from V and 3 bases from J, the gap between germline ends came to 13 bases. This CDR3 spans 15 amino acids. CDR1 and CDR2 (germline): SEHNR, FQNEAQ (reference sequence). CDR3 sequence: CASSVLLSDTGELFF. CDR3 nucleotides: TGTGCCAGCAGCGTACTTCTCTCGGACACCGGGGAGCTGTTTTTT.

This clonotype appeared a few times. The J gene is TRBJ2-7, the V gene TRBV27, with D perhaps being TRBD1 or TRBD2 (7 bases each). Per the germline V gene, CDR1 is MNHEY and CDR2 is SMNVEV (reference sequence). This CDR3 region has 14 residues. The V and J ends lost 3 bases and 5 bases respectively, with 14 bases between them. CDR3 coding DNA: TGTGCCAGCAGTTTTTCAGGGGGAGGGGACGAGCAGTACTTC. This sequence encodes CASSFSGGGDEQYF.

The V and J genes are TRBV19 and TRBJ2-1; the D gene is possibly TRBD1 (7 bases). Deletions cut 2 bases from V and 6 bases from J, with 17 bases between. Germline loops: CDR1 LNHDA, CDR2 SQIVND (reference sequence). The CDR3 totals 16 residues. The CDR3 region is CASSISQGGQSNEQFF. DNA of the CDR3: TGTGCCAGTAGTATATCGCAGGGGGGACAGAGCAATGAGCAGTTCTTC.

This clonotype was counted between two and nine times. The gene calls are TRBV18 and TRBJ2-2; weak D call: TRBD1 (6 bases). There are 16 residues in the CDR3. In germline, CDR1 is KGHSH, CDR2 LQKENI. The V end lost 3 bases, the J end lost 1 base, and 12 bases lay between the germline ends. CDR3 loop: CASSPPGQRNTGELFF. The CDR3 bases are TGTGCCAGCTCACCCCCCGGACAGCGGAACACCGGGGAGCTGTTTTTT.

This clonotype turned up a few times. The rearrangement links TRBV7-9 to TRBJ2-2, with 7 bases lining up with TRBD1. Trimming removed 1 base from V and 5 bases from J; junction bases left unmatched: 4. This CDR3 is built from 15 residues. Germline lookup yields CDR1 SEHNR and CDR2 FQNEAQ (reference sequence). The DNA of the CDR3 is TGTGCCAGCAGCTTAGGAACAGGGGAGACCGGGGAGCTGTTTTTT. Its protein product is CASSLGTGETGELFF.

This chain links TRBV6-6 with TRBJ2-5; D perhaps matches TRBD2 (7 bases). V lost 5 bases and J lost 5, with 15 bases in between. The germline V gene has CDR1 MNHNY and CDR2 SVGAGI (reference sequence). CDR3 size: 14 residues. CDR3 sequence reads: CASSRGGAEETQYF. CDR3 sequence (DNA): TGTGCCAGCAGTCGTGGGGGGGCCGAGGAGACCCAGTACTTC.

The chain has TRBV3-1 and TRBJ2-5; TRBD1 or TRBD2 may be the D gene (5 bases each). The length of the CDR3 is 15 residues. Germline V gene data show CDR1 as LGHDT and CDR2 as YNNKEL (reference sequence). V lost 4 bases and J 2 bases, leaving 14 bases between the germline ends. The CDR3 sequence: CASSPGTGGQETQYF. CDR3 sequence (DNA): TGTGCCAGCAGCCCAGGAACAGGAGGACAAGAGACCCAGTACTTC.

The chain employs TRBV24-1 and TRBJ2-2; TRBD1 matches at 7 bases. The CDR3 contains 13 residues. V was pared by 9 bases and J by 5 bases, with 5 bases of the junction left unmatched. CDR1 and CDR2 from the germline V gene are KGHDR and SFDVKD. The CDR3 coding sequence is TGTGCCACCGTCGGACAGGTGACCGGGGAGCTGTTTTTT. This gives the protein CATVGQVTGELFF.

The chain has TRBV6-5 and TRBJ2-7; TRBD1 is a possible D gene (5 bases). With 1 base removed from V and 6 bases from J, the gap between germline ends came to 16 bases. This CDR3 has 15 residues. The germline CDR1 and CDR2 sequences are MNHEY and SVGAGI. CDR3: CASSYYSGFPAEQYF. DNA of the CDR3: TGTGCCAGCAGTTACTATTCAGGGTTCCCAGCCGAGCAGTACTTC.

This clonotype was counted a few times. The chain is built from TRBV30 and TRBJ2-1; TRBD2 matches at 7 bases. This CDR3 comprises 13 residues. Germline V lookup: CDR1 GTSNPN, CDR2 SVGIG (reference sequence). V dropped 5 bases and J dropped 6; count of bases not matched to a gene: 7. In nucleotides, the CDR3 is TGTGCCTGGGCTGGCCCGGGGGGCAATGAGCAGTTCTTC. Translation: CAWAGPGGNEQFF. The variable domain in full, with the rest retrieved from reference TRBV30 and TRBJ2-1, is SQTIHQWPATLVQPVGSPLSLECTVEGTSNPNLYWYRQAAGRGLQLLFYSVGIGQISSEVPQNLSASRPQDRQFILSSKKLLLSDSGFYLCAWAGPGGNEQFFGPGTRLTVL.

J is TRBJ2-1 and V is TRBV7-8, with 10 bases matching TRBD2. Germline trimming cut 5 bases from V and 4 bases from J; bases unmatched to any gene: 20. The CDR3 loop spans 20 amino acids. CDR1 is SGHVS and CDR2 is FQNEAQ in the germline V gene. The CDR3 coding sequence is TGTGCCAGCAGCCCGGGGCTGACTAGCGGGCTGGGGATGAGTTACAATGAGCAGTTCTTC. The encoded protein is CASSPGLTSGLGMSYNEQFF.

The chain links TRBV6-5 to TRBJ2-1; D ambiguous. The CDR3 spans 12 residues. The germline V gene encodes CDR1 MNHEY and CDR2 SVGAGI. Trimming pared 2 bases from V and 6 bases from J, leaving 5 bases between. CDR3 sequence (DNA): TGTGCCAGCAGTTACAGATCCAATGAGCAGTTCTTC. It translates to CASSYRSNEQFF.

The chain combines TRBV30 with TRBJ2-2, with D tentatively TRBD2 (6 bases). Between the trimmed V and J ends, which lost 2 bases and 7 bases, there was a span of 11 bases. CDR1 GTSNPN and CDR2 SVGIG come from the germline V gene (reference sequence). The CDR3 is made up of 13 amino acids. For the CDR3, the DNA is TGTGCCTGGAGTTCCCTCGGGGGCGGGGAGCTGTTTTTT. It specifies CAWSSLGGGELFF.

The chain couples TRBV15 to TRBJ2-3, with D possibly TRBD2 on 5 matching bases. V was shortened by 0 bases and J by 3 bases, with 13 bases between the two germline ends. Germline assignment: CDR1 LNHNV and CDR2 YYDKDF (reference sequence). CDR3 length: 16 residues. CDR3 loop: CATSRDLTRGTDTQYF. CDR3 coding DNA: TGTGCCACCAGCAGAGATCTCACTAGAGGGACAGATACGCAGTATTTT.

The chain combines TRBV20-1 with TRBJ2-3; 7 bases align to TRBD2. CDR3 length: 15 amino acids. With 3 bases clipped from V and 3 bases from J, the junction kept 9 bases outside the gene matches. Germline lookup yields CDR1 DFQATT and CDR2 SNEGSKA (reference sequence). This CDR3 is CSASPAGRSTDTQYF. DNA of the CDR3: TGCAGTGCTAGTCCCGCCGGGAGGTCGACAGATACGCAGTATTTT.

The chain is built from TRBV12-3 or TRBV12-4 and TRBJ1-1, with TRBD1 identical over 7 bases. This CDR3 contains 13 residues. J gave up 4 bases and V 6 bases, and 5 bases lay outside the gene matches. CDR3 amino acids: CASSLGQLTEAFF. CDR3 in DNA: TGTGCCAGCAGCTTGGGACAGCTCACTGAAGCTTTCTTT.

The chain employs TRBV29-1 and TRBJ2-6; 8 positions agree with TRBD1. The CDR3 has 14 residues. Germline V gene sequence: CDR1 SQVTM, CDR2 ANQGSEA. The CDR3 loop reads CNEGGTGWIRDLTF. CDR3 nucleotides: TGCAACGAAGGAGGGACAGGATGGATTAGGGACCTGACTTTC.

A few counts support this clonotype. The gene calls are TRBV6-2 or TRBV6-3 and TRBJ2-3; D is uncertain. The V and J ends lost 0 bases and 3 bases respectively, with 10 bases between them. The germline V gene has CDR1 MNHEY and CDR2 SVGEGT. The CDR3 has 15 amino acids. The CDR3 here is CASSYSKQTTDTQYF. CDR3 bases: TGTGCCAGCAGTTACTCGAAACAGACTACAGATACGCAGTATTTT.

The chain has TRBV12-3 or TRBV12-4 and TRBJ2-3, with 7 bases matching TRBD1. With V trimmed by 10 bases and J by 1 base, 11 bases remained unmatched. This CDR3 has 15 amino acids. Here the CDR3 DNA reads TGTGCCATCGGACAGGTCGAAGTGGGCACAGATACGCAGTATTTT. It is translated as CAIGQVEVGTDTQYF.

The chain couples TRBV11-2 to TRBJ1-1, with D hard to call. CDR1 and CDR2 from the germline V gene are SGHAT and FQNNGV. The V end was cut by 0 bases, the J end by 0 bases, with 17 bases between. This CDR3 is built from 18 residues. CDR3 sequence reads: CASSLDGWGEGLNTEAFF. CDR3 coding DNA: TGTGCCAGCAGCTTAGATGGGTGGGGAGAAGGTCTGAACACTGAAGCTTTCTTT.